The 18 T cell receptor beta chains given below trace back to one sample, sequenced in a study of T cells in tuberculosis. Sequenced by immunoSEQ multiplex PCR; TCRdb stores in-frame clones only, minus some. Here the sample spans 26,000 or so clones, nearly 90% being singletons. Sequencing used PBMCs. The receptors shown here come from a donor aged 10-29 years with latent tuberculosis or without tuberculosis infection.

The rearrangement uses TRBV11-3 and TRBJ2-5, with D unclear. Germline loops: CDR1 SGHNT, CDR2 YENEEA. The V and J ends lost 6 bases and 2 bases respectively, with 7 bases between them. This CDR3 region has 12 residues. The CDR3 spells CASSLRQETQYF. The CDR3 bases are TGTGCCAGCAGTCTCAGACAAGAGACCCAGTACTTC.

The chain joins TRBV7-6 to TRBJ2-3; 7 bases map to TRBD2. Germline CDR1 SGHVS, CDR2 FNYEAQ. CDR3 length: 17 amino acids. V shed 5 bases, J shed 2 bases, and the junction held 13 bases outside the gene matches. DNA for the CDR3: TGTGCCAGCAGCCCATCCTACCTAGCGGCAGACACAGATACGCAGTATTTT. It encodes CASSPSYLAADTDTQYF. Complete variable domain (other parts from reference TRBV7-6 and TRBJ2-3): GAGVSQSPRYKVTKRGQDVALRCDPISGHVSLYWYRQALGQGPEFLTYFNYEAQQDKSGLPNDRFSAERPEGSISTLTIQRTEQRDSAMYRCASSPSYLAADTDTQYFGPGTRLTVL.

V gene TRBV5-4 combines with J gene TRBJ1-2; D remains ambiguous. CDR3 length: 13 residues. In germline, CDR1 is SGHNT, CDR2 YYREEE (reference sequence). V lost 3 bases, J lost 2 bases, and 8 bases lay in between. The CDR3 DNA reads as TGTGCCAGCAGCTACGCGTCAAACTATGGCTACACCTTC. Its translation: CASSYASNYGYTF. The full variable domain, its missing parts supplied by reference TRBV5-4 and TRBJ1-2, is ETGVTQSPTHLIKTRGQQVTLRCSSQSGHNTVSWYQQALGQGPQFIFQYYREEENGRGNFPPRFSGLQFPNYSSELNVNALELDDSALYLCASSYASNYGYTFGSGTRLTVV.

In this sample, this clone turned up a few times. The rearrangement links TRBV2 to TRBJ2-1, with D possibly TRBD1 on 5 matching bases. The V gene lost 7 bases and the J gene lost 7 bases, with 14 bases spanning the gap. Looked up from germline, CDR1 is SNHLY and CDR2 is FYNNEI. This CDR3 has 13 amino acids. The CDR3 spells CASTDSAWNEQFF. CDR3 in DNA: TGTGCCAGCACCGACAGTGCATGGAATGAGCAGTTCTTC.

The chain carries TRBV7-9 and TRBJ2-7; 10 bases map to TRBD1. The CDR3 is 13 amino acids. Germline V gene sequence: CDR1 SEHNR, CDR2 FQNEAQ (reference sequence). Trimming cost V 10 bases and J 3 bases; bases outside gene matches: 6. CDR3 DNA: TGTGCCACCACGACAGGGGGCCTCTACGAGCAGTACTTC. Its protein product is CATTTGGLYEQYF.

V is TRBV5-4 and J is TRBJ2-1, with TRBD2 matching over 8 bases. The CDR3 has 16 amino acids. Germline V gene data show CDR1 as SGHNT and CDR2 as YYREEE (reference sequence). The ends lost 0 bases at V and 5 bases at J; junction bases unmatched: 7. The CDR3 region has the DNA TGTGCCAGCAGCTTGGCCGGAGCGGGGGCGCACAATGAGCAGTTCTTC. Translating gives CASSLAGAGAHNEQFF.

The V gene is TRBV7-2, the J gene TRBJ2-4, with D possibly being TRBD2 (7 bases). CDR1 and CDR2 from the germline V gene are SGHTA and FQGNSA. This CDR3 is 16 amino acids long. Trimming cost V 5 bases and J 0 bases, with 14 bases left between them. CDR3 sequence: CASSRGGAPAKNIQYF. The CDR3 nucleotides read TGTGCCAGCAGCAGAGGGGGGGCCCCAGCCAAAAACATTCAGTACTTC.

The chain links TRBV10-3 to TRBJ1-3, with a tentative D call TRBD1 (5 bases). V gave up 0 bases and J gave up 4 bases, with 7 bases separating them. CDR3 length: 14 residues. Germline assignment: CDR1 ENHRY and CDR2 SYGVKD. In DNA form, the CDR3 reads TGTGCCATCAGTGAGTCGGGGCAGGGAAACACCATATATTTT. As protein: CAISESGQGNTIYF.

The J gene is TRBJ1-3, the V gene TRBV5-4; tentatively, D is TRBD1 (6 bases). Trimming pared 5 bases from V and 4 bases from J, leaving 13 bases between. Per germline, CDR1 SGHNT and CDR2 YYREEE (reference sequence). This CDR3 is 14 amino acids long. Written as DNA, the CDR3 is TGTGCCAGCAGTACAGGGTCGTGGGGAAACACCATATATTTT. Protein product: CASSTGSWGNTIYF.

This chain links TRBV5-1 with TRBJ2-5, with TRBD1 identical over 8 bases. CDR1 is SGHRS and CDR2 is YFSETQ in the germline V gene. This CDR3 region has 15 residues. The ends lost 2 bases at V and 1 base at J; junction bases unmatched: 4. CDR3 residues: CASSFGQGGQETQYF. CDR3 bases: TGCGCCAGCAGCTTCGGACAGGGAGGCCAAGAGACCCAGTACTTC.

This clone was picked up one time. The chain uses TRBV18 and TRBJ2-1; 7 nucleotides match TRBD2. Germline trimming cut 3 bases from V and 3 bases from J; bases unmatched to any gene: 5. This CDR3 region has 15 residues. CDR1 and CDR2 from the germline V gene are KGHSH and LQKENI. CDR3 DNA: TGTGCCAGCTCACCTGGGCGCGGGGGCTACAATGAGCAGTTCTTC. Its translation: CASSPGRGGYNEQFF.

The CDR3 DNA reads TGTGCCAGCAGTTTTAGGGGAAACTATGGCTACACCTTC. Its translation: CASSFRGNYGYTF. V is TRBV27 and J is TRBJ1-2, with a weak D call TRBD1 (5 bases). This CDR3 comprises 13 residues. V was pared by 3 bases and J by 2 bases, with 7 bases between. From germline, CDR1 is MNHEY and CDR2 SMNVEV (reference sequence).

The J gene is TRBJ2-3, the V gene TRBV5-1; the match to TRBD1 covers 9 bases. The junction had 12 bases not matched to a gene; V was cut back by 7 bases and J by 6 bases. Germline V gene lookup returns CDR1 SGHRS and CDR2 YFSETQ. The CDR3 sequence is 15 residues long. CDR3 loop: CASAQGGQGSDTQYF. Written as DNA, the CDR3 is TGCGCCAGCGCCCAGGGGGGACAGGGATCTGATACGCAGTATTTT.

This clone was recorded once. The chain has TRBV14 and TRBJ1-6; TRBD1 might be the D (5 bases). V was cut by 4 bases and J by 9 bases, with 16 bases left in between. This CDR3 is 15 amino acids long. Germline CDR1 and CDR2: SGHDN and FVKESK. CDR3 sequence: CASSPPGTVSSPLHF. The CDR3 DNA reads as TGTGCCAGCAGCCCCCCCGGGACTGTCAGTTCACCCCTCCACTTT.

The chain employs TRBV9 and TRBJ2-1; TRBD2 is a possible D gene (5 bases). This CDR3 has 15 amino acids. Per germline, CDR1 SGDLS and CDR2 YYNGEE. V was cut by 0 bases and J by 8 bases, with 15 bases left in between. The CDR3 nucleotides are TGTGCCAGCAGCGTAGGGGGAGAGCTGTATTATGAGCAGTTCTTC. It translates to CASSVGGELYYEQFF.

This chain connects TRBV2 to TRBJ1-5; no clear D. The CDR3 has 14 residues. V lost 5 bases to trimming and J lost 2 bases, with 10 bases between them. Germline V gene lookup returns CDR1 SNHLY and CDR2 FYNNEI. CDR3 protein: CASSFARGNQPQHF. The DNA for the CDR3 is TGTGCCAGCAGTTTCGCGAGGGGCAATCAGCCCCAGCATTTT. Filled out from reference TRBV2 and TRBJ1-5, the complete variable domain reads EPEVTQTPSHQVTQMGQEVILRCVPISNHLYFYWYRQILGQKVEFLVSFYNNEISEKSEIFDDQFSVERPDGSNFTLKIRSTKLEDSAMYFCASSFARGNQPQHFGDGTRLSIL.

The gene calls are TRBV6-5 and TRBJ1-4; 11 positions agree with TRBD1. The V gene end was trimmed by 4 bases and the J gene end by 4 bases; junction bases not matched to a gene: 5. CDR1 and CDR2 from the germline V gene are MNHEY and SVGAGI. The CDR3 contains 16 residues. CDR3 in amino acids: CASSSGTGGFNEKLFF. DNA for the CDR3: TGTGCCAGCAGTTCCGGGACAGGGGGTTTTAATGAAAAACTGTTTTTT.

The chain is built from TRBV5-1 and TRBJ2-5, with D perhaps matching TRBD2 (5 bases). The germline V gene encodes CDR1 SGHRS and CDR2 YFSETQ. The CDR3 has 13 residues. V was shortened by 0 bases and J by 5 bases, with 8 bases between the two germline ends. The CDR3 region is CASSLAGVETQYF. The CDR3 DNA reads as TGCGCCAGCAGCTTGGCCGGGGTGGAGACCCAGTACTTC.